The 17 T cell receptor beta chains presented below share a single source sample, sequenced in a study of blood T cell repertoires in COVID-19. Here immunoSEQ multiplex PCR was the method, and the copy in TCRdb shows in-frame clones only, minus some. Of about 300,000 clones listed, more than 75% were seen once; the top ten hold about 4.2%. The sample consisted of PBMCs or T cells enriched from blood (not recorded which). These receptors were taken from a man between 25 and 39 years old who had recovered from COVID-19.

This chain connects TRBV7-8 to TRBJ1-2; D gene ambiguous. CDR3 length: 15 amino acids. Germline V gene sequence: CDR1 SGHVS, CDR2 FQNEAQ. The V gene lost 0 bases and the J gene lost 6 bases, with 14 bases spanning the gap. The CDR3 DNA sequence: TGTGCCAGCAGCTTAGCGCGGGTACCCTCTCATGGCTACACCTTC. It yields the protein CASSLARVPSHGYTF.

This clone was observed a handful of times. The genes are TRBV28 and TRBJ1-4; D is unresolved. The V gene's germline CDR1 is MDHEN and CDR2 SYDVKM. V was shortened by 7 bases and J by 7 bases, with 19 bases between the two germline ends. The length of the CDR3 is 15 residues. CDR3 amino acids: CASTVTAPVREKLFF. The CDR3, as DNA: TGTGCCAGCACCGTTACAGCCCCGGTGCGTGAAAAACTGTTTTTT.

The J gene is TRBJ2-3, the V gene TRBV21-1; TRBD2 reflects the table's D call only, with no check against the DNA. TRBV21-1 is noted as a pseudogene. The CDR3 is made up of 18 amino acids. The CDR3 sequence is CASSKNRGVEEYTDTQYF. CDR3 bases: TGTGCCAGCAGCAAAAACCGGGGGGTGGAAGAGTACACAGATACGCAGTATTTT.

This clone was seen only once. The CDR3 coding sequence is TGTGCCAGCAGCCCTCGACAGGGTTCCTACGAGCAGTACTTC. Protein product: CASSPRQGSYEQYF. The rearrangement uses TRBV5-4 and TRBJ2-7; 7 bases match TRBD1. The CDR3 length is 14 residues. Germline V gene sequence: CDR1 SGHNT, CDR2 YYREEE (reference sequence). With V trimmed by 4 bases and J by 1 base, 5 bases remained unmatched.

This clone has only one observation. The chain employs TRBV19 and TRBJ2-3, with unresolved D. The germline gives CDR1 LNHDA, CDR2 SQIVND (reference sequence). The CDR3 extends over 13 amino acids. The V end was cut by 5 bases, the J end by 1 base, with 7 bases between. In DNA, the CDR3 is TGTGCCAGTAGTGGGCAGCGCACAGATACGCAGTATTTT. It yields the protein CASSGQRTDTQYF.

The chain uses TRBV24-1 and TRBJ1-5; the match to TRBD1 covers 10 bases. The germline V gene encodes CDR1 KGHDR and CDR2 SFDVKD. The CDR3 covers 16 residues. Trimming cost V 2 bases and J 7 bases; bases outside gene matches: 7. The CDR3 region is CATSDSGTGVAQPQHF. The CDR3 DNA sequence: TGTGCCACCAGTGATTCCGGGACAGGGGTCGCCCAGCCCCAGCATTTT.

This clone occurred a few times. This chain uses TRBV5-6 with TRBJ1-1; possibly TRBD1 for D (6 bases). CDR1 is SGHDT and CDR2 is YYEEEE in the germline V gene. The CDR3 contains 13 residues. Trimming removed 5 bases from V and 4 bases from J, with 12 bases in between. Here the CDR3 reads CASSFGQITEAFF. The CDR3 DNA reads as TGTGCCAGCAGTTTTGGACAGATCACTGAAGCTTTCTTT.

The chain combines TRBV29-1 with TRBJ1-3; no clear D. The CDR3 has 12 residues. With 5 bases removed from V and 1 base from J, the gap between germline ends came to 6 bases. Per the germline V gene, CDR1 is SQVTM and CDR2 is ANQGSEA. CDR3 coding DNA: TGCAGCGTTCGCAGTTCTGGAAACACCATATATTTT. Translating gives CSVRSSGNTIYF.

V usage is TRBV5-1 and J usage is TRBJ2-7; 9 bases fit TRBD2. Germline trimming cut 4 bases from V and 1 base from J; bases unmatched to any gene: 9. This CDR3 has 16 amino acids. Germline CDR1 SGHRS, CDR2 YFSETQ. The CDR3 here is CASSQTSGSSSYEQYF. DNA of the CDR3: TGCGCCAGCAGCCAAACTAGCGGGTCCAGTTCCTACGAGCAGTACTTC.

This chain connects TRBV29-1 to TRBJ1-2; no firm D call. V lost 4 bases and J lost 14, with 20 bases in between. CDR1 is SQVTM, CDR2 ANQGSEA, per germline. The CDR3 loop spans 12 amino acids. The CDR3 loop reads CSVVSPPLEYTF. CDR3 coding DNA: TGCAGCGTTGTATCGCCCCCGCTGGAGTATACCTTC. The whole variable domain, remainder taken from reference TRBV29-1 and TRBJ1-2, is SAVISQKPSRDICQRGTSLTIQCQVDSQVTMMFWYRQQPGQSLTLIATANQGSEATYESGFVIDKFPISRPNLTFSTLTVSNMSPEDSSIYLCSVVSPPLEYTFGSGTRLTVV.

The rearrangement uses TRBV18 and TRBJ1-5, with D possibly matching TRBD1 (5 bases). This CDR3 contains 14 residues. V gave up 4 bases and J gave up 9 bases, with 16 bases separating them. Germline V gene lookup returns CDR1 KGHSH and CDR2 LQKENI. CDR3 residues: CASSQTGLSWPQHF. The CDR3 DNA is TGTGCCAGCTCACAAACAGGTTTATCGTGGCCCCAGCATTTT.

The table lists this clone with a few counts. This chain connects TRBV7-9 to TRBJ1-1; TRBD1 is a possible D gene (5 bases). Per the germline V gene, CDR1 is SEHNR and CDR2 is FQNEAQ (reference sequence). Deletions cut 7 bases from V and 0 bases from J, with 15 bases between. The CDR3 spans 15 residues. The CDR3, as DNA: TGTGCCAGCACCATAGGGGCGGAGATGAACACTGAAGCTTTCTTT. Protein sequence: CASTIGAEMNTEAFF.

The DNA for the CDR3 is TGCGCCAGCAGCCCCGCCCGGGAGGCGAAGCCCCAGCATTTT. Its translation: CASSPAREAKPQHF. This sequence joins TRBV10-2 and TRBJ1-5, with D unclear. CDR1 is WSHSY and CDR2 is SAAADI in the germline V gene. The V gene lost 6 bases and the J gene lost 8 bases, with 17 bases spanning the gap. The CDR3 extends over 14 amino acids.

V gene TRBV15 combines with J gene TRBJ2-7; the match to TRBD2 covers 10 bases. The CDR3 runs 15 residues. Germline loops: CDR1 LNHNV, CDR2 YYDKDF (reference sequence). V shed 5 bases, J shed 4 bases, and the junction held 8 bases outside the gene matches. The CDR3 DNA reads as TGTGCCACCAGCCCGCCTAGCGGGAGACAGTACGAGCAGTACTTC. It codes for CATSPPSGRQYEQYF.

V and J are TRBV24-1 and TRBJ1-1, with 8 bases matching TRBD1. The CDR3 runs to 15 residues. Germline V gene sequence: CDR1 KGHDR, CDR2 SFDVKD. The junction had 5 bases not matched to a gene; V was cut back by 6 bases and J by 0 bases. CDR3 in amino acids: CATSPGTGMNTEAFF. The CDR3 DNA is TGTGCCACCAGTCCCGGGACAGGAATGAACACTGAAGCTTTCTTT.

This chain's CDR3 is CASSPRQGGQETQYF. The CDR3 nucleotides are TGTGCCAGCAGCCCTAGACAGGGGGGCCAGGAGACCCAGTACTTC. The chain recombines TRBV3-1 (or the pseudogene TRBV3-2) with TRBJ2-5, with 9 bases lining up with TRBD1. Germline V gene sequence: CDR1 LGHDT, CDR2 YNNKEL (reference sequence). Trimming removed 4 bases from V and 5 bases from J; junction bases left unmatched: 8. There are 15 residues in the CDR3.

The chain couples TRBV3-1 (or the pseudogene TRBV3-2) to TRBJ1-6; a possible D gene is TRBD1 (5 bases). CDR1 and CDR2 from the germline V gene are LGHDT and YNNKEL (reference sequence). The CDR3 has 16 residues. Trimming cost V 0 bases and J 9 bases, with 15 bases left between them. For the CDR3, the DNA is TGTGCCAGCAGCCAAGATCCGGCCAGGGAAACTTCACCCCTCCACTTT. Translating gives CASSQDPARETSPLHF.